What follows are 20 T cell receptor beta chains derived from one specimen sequenced in a study of T cell changes during pregnancy in multiple sclerosis (dated by TCRdb to between 2018 and 2020). The library was generated by the immunoSEQ multiplex PCR assay. The table comes from immuneACCESS by way of TCRdb, which keeps in-frame sequences with V and J called. Part of the clones is missing from these tables; in studies checked, under half for an unresolved V gene and the rest for unknown reasons. For this sample there are approximately 33,000 clones; around 92% appear just once. The ten largest clones add up to 0.45% to 0.5% of the sample. This specimen consisted of CD4+ T cells from peripheral blood mononuclear cells, obtained after pregnancy. These TCRs come from a female donor with multiple sclerosis, enrolled in a pregnancy study.

J is TRBJ1-6 and V is TRBV18; 7 nucleotides line up with TRBD1. The CDR3 consists of 14 residues. CDR1 and CDR2 from the germline V gene are KGHSH and LQKENI. J lost 5 bases, V lost 6 bases, and 4 bases had no gene match. CDR3 in DNA: TGTGCCAGCTCCTGGGACAGCAATAATTCACCCCTCCACTTT. It codes for CASSWDSNNSPLHF.

This chain joins TRBV28 and TRBJ1-3; D is possibly TRBD1 (6 bases). The germline V gene has CDR1 MDHEN and CDR2 SYDVKM. This CDR3 contains 12 residues. The V gene lost 5 bases and the J gene lost 13 bases, with 15 bases spanning the gap. In DNA, the CDR3 is TGTGCCAGCAGTCAAGGACAGTCGTCAATATATTTT. Amino acids: CASSQGQSSIYF.

This clone was counted only a few times. The chain employs TRBV10-3 and TRBJ2-7; D not resolved. There are 12 residues in the CDR3. The V end lost 5 bases, the J end lost 1 base, and 6 bases lay between the germline ends. The germline V gene has CDR1 ENHRY and CDR2 SYGVKD. This CDR3 is CAISPYSYEQYF. The DNA of the CDR3 is TGTGCCATCAGTCCCTATTCCTACGAGCAGTACTTC.

This clone is a singleton in its sample. CDR3 sequence (DNA): TGTGCCAGCAGAGGACAGGGGGCGGGAAACTATGGCTACACCTTC. Translation: CASRGQGAGNYGYTF. This chain connects TRBV6-5 to TRBJ1-2; 11 positions agree with TRBD1. The germline V gene has CDR1 MNHEY and CDR2 SVGAGI. J gave up 2 bases and V 6 bases, and 5 bases lay outside the gene matches. The CDR3 is 15 residues long.

The chain uses TRBV4-2 and TRBJ2-2; 8 bases are a match to TRBD2. The germline CDR1 and CDR2 sequences are LGHNA and YNFKEQ. The V gene end was trimmed by 0 bases and the J gene end by 8 bases; junction bases not matched to a gene: 8. This CDR3 is 16 amino acids long. CDR3 coding DNA: TGTGCCAGCAGCCAAGATACCCGGGGGGGCCTTGGGGAGCTGTTTTTT. This codes for CASSQDTRGGLGELFF.

The chain employs TRBV10-3 and TRBJ2-2; 8 nucleotides line up with TRBD2. The CDR3 has 14 residues. Germline CDR1 and CDR2: ENHRY and SYGVKD. V was clipped by 11 bases and J by 4 bases; unmatched bases: 9. CDR3 region: CACSGLAGTGELFF. The DNA of the CDR3 is TGTGCCTGCTCCGGGCTAGCGGGCACCGGGGAGCTGTTTTTT.

V and J are TRBV11-2 and TRBJ1-2; D gene ambiguous. The V end lost 1 base, the J end lost 4 bases, and 13 bases lay between the germline ends. The V gene's germline CDR1 is SGHAT and CDR2 FQNNGV. This CDR3 is built from 15 residues. CDR3 in DNA: TGTGCCAGCAGCTTAGCCCCCCGGGGTTCCTATGGCTACACCTTC. This codes for CASSLAPRGSYGYTF.

V usage is TRBV9 and J usage is TRBJ1-1; 8 bases line up with TRBD1. Germline lookup yields CDR1 SGDLS and CDR2 YYNGEE. This CDR3 comprises 16 residues. V trimming: 4 bases; J trimming: 2 bases; junction bases outside the gene matches: 10. The CDR3 sequence is CASSSTRGQANTEAFF. The CDR3 coding sequence is TGTGCCAGCAGCTCAACCCGGGGACAGGCAAACACTGAAGCTTTCTTT.

This sequence joins TRBV25-1 and TRBJ2-7, with 7 bases fitting TRBD2. With V trimmed by 2 bases and J by 3 bases, 7 bases remained unmatched. Looked up from germline, CDR1 is MGHDK and CDR2 is SYGVNS. The CDR3 loop spans 15 amino acids. The DNA for the CDR3 is TGTGCCAGCAGTGAAGGGGGGACTAAGGACTACGAGCAGTACTTC. Its protein is CASSEGGTKDYEQYF.

CDR3 sequence reads: CASSLSARNSPLHF. The CDR3 DNA follows: TGTGCCAGCAGTTTATCCGCTAGGAATTCACCCCTCCACTTT. V gene TRBV27 combines with J gene TRBJ1-6, with unresolved D. The V gene lost 0 bases and the J gene lost 7 bases, with 7 bases spanning the gap. Germline V gene lookup returns CDR1 MNHEY and CDR2 SMNVEV (reference sequence). CDR3 length: 14 residues.

The chain recombines TRBV2 with TRBJ2-7; 8 nucleotides match TRBD2. The CDR3 length is 14 residues. The V and J ends lost 6 bases and 0 bases, in that order; junction bases with no gene match: 4. The V gene's germline CDR1 is SNHLY and CDR2 FYNNEI. CDR3: CASRVSGVSYEQYF. CDR3 in DNA: TGTGCCAGCAGAGTTAGCGGGGTCTCCTACGAGCAGTACTTC.

The chain employs TRBV28 and TRBJ2-7, with a possible D match to TRBD1 (5 bases). V lost 5 bases to trimming and J lost 4 bases, with 12 bases between them. CDR3 length: 13 residues. Germline CDR1 is MDHEN and CDR2 is SYDVKM. CDR3: CASSDRRDYEQYF. The CDR3 DNA reads as TGTGCCAGCAGTGACAGACGAGATTACGAGCAGTACTTC.

The chain is built from TRBV5-1 and TRBJ2-1; perhaps TRBD2 as D (5 bases). The CDR3 loop spans 16 amino acids. Germline V gene data show CDR1 as SGHRS and CDR2 as YFSETQ. Trimming shortened V by 2 bases and J by 0 bases, and 12 bases separated the two germline ends. The chain's CDR3 is CASSFLGKSSYNEQFF. The DNA for the CDR3 is TGCGCCAGCAGCTTCCTCGGGAAGAGCTCCTACAATGAGCAGTTCTTC.

The chain employs TRBV6-1 and TRBJ2-2; 8 bases fit TRBD1. After removal of 4 bases from V and 3 bases from J, the junction contained 4 bases not matched to a gene. Germline V gene sequence: CDR1 MNHNS, CDR2 SASEGT. The CDR3 has 15 residues. CDR3 protein: CASSGQGLDTGELFF. The DNA of the CDR3 is TGTGCCAGCAGTGGACAGGGGTTGGACACCGGGGAGCTGTTTTTT.

The rearrangement uses TRBV28 and TRBJ2-6; 7 positions agree with TRBD1. V shed 5 bases, J shed 2 bases, and the junction held 3 bases outside the gene matches. The CDR3 spans 15 residues. Germline values: CDR1 MDHEN, CDR2 SYDVKM. This CDR3 reads CASSEGATGANVLTF. DNA of the CDR3: TGTGCCAGCAGTGAGGGGGCAACTGGGGCCAACGTCCTGACTTTC.

Here the CDR3 reads CASSPTSGGDTQYF. The DNA for the CDR3 is TGCGCCAGCAGCCCCACTAGCGGGGGGGATACGCAGTATTTT. V gene TRBV5-1 combines with J gene TRBJ2-3, with TRBD2 matching over 12 bases. This CDR3 has 14 amino acids. CDR1 is SGHRS and CDR2 is YFSETQ in the germline V gene. Losses at the gene ends were 4 bases for V and 6 bases for J; bases not matched to a gene: 3.

The chain employs TRBV4-2 and TRBJ2-2, with D maybe TRBD2 (7 bases). The CDR3 has 17 amino acids. V shed 4 bases and J shed 4 bases, with 19 bases lying between them. The germline gives CDR1 LGHNA, CDR2 YNFKEQ. This CDR3 is CASSPWAGASLTGELFF. CDR3 coding DNA: TGTGCCAGCAGCCCTTGGGCGGGGGCCTCACTCACCGGGGAGCTGTTTTTT.

This chain connects TRBV6-5 to TRBJ2-1; perhaps TRBD2 as D (6 bases). V was cut by 5 bases and J by 13 bases, with 21 bases left in between. The length of the CDR3 is 14 residues. Germline V CDR1 and CDR2: MNHEY, SVGAGI. The CDR3 sequence: CASSAPGLPKDQFF. CDR3 bases: TGTGCCAGCAGTGCCCCTGGACTACCTAAAGATCAGTTCTTC.

The CDR3 DNA reads as TGCAGCGTTGAAGATAAGGACAGGGTGAGAGAGACCCAGTACTTC. Encoded protein: CSVEDKDRVRETQYF. The chain combines TRBV29-1 with TRBJ2-5, with 8 positions matching TRBD1. CDR1 and CDR2 (germline): SQVTM, ANQGSEA. The CDR3 is 15 residues long. V lost 0 bases to trimming and J lost 4 bases; unmatched junction nucleotides: 7.

The V and J genes are TRBV7-8 and TRBJ1-4; 7 bases map to TRBD1. CDR1 is SGHVS and CDR2 is FQNEAQ in the germline V gene. Germline trimming cut 5 bases from V and 3 bases from J; bases unmatched to any gene: 6. The CDR3 totals 15 residues. The CDR3 coding sequence is TGTGCCAGCAGCCCCCGGGACAGTCCTAATGAAAAACTGTTTTTT. Translated, it gives CASSPRDSPNEKLFF.